These T cell receptor beta chains were read from a single sample in a study of metastatic and nonmetastatic thyroid tumors. TCRdb recomputed clones from the PCR reads via MiXCR. The sample shows 25,000 to 35,000 clones, around a quarter of them seen only once. Material: blood. These receptors all stem from a female donor with papillary thyroid cancer or a benign thyroid nodule (not recorded which). Some clones in this sample may be carry-over from other donors' samples. Each CDR3 is given with its conserved first and last residue. D genes are given only for firm matches. Not every row has a clone size; where given, it reads once, few, many or a size class.

CDR3,DNA,J,V,D,size,length
CATSYGYNSPLHF,TGTGCCACCAGTTATGGATATAATTCACCCCTCCACTTT,TRBJ1-6,TRBV24-1,.,few,13
CASRPLAGETQYF,TGTGCCAGCAGGCCACTAGCAGGAGAGACCCAGTACTTC,TRBJ2-5,TRBV14,.,many,13
CASSLAAGPYEQYF,TGCGCCAGCAGCTTGGCCGCCGGGCCCTACGAGCAGTACTTC,TRBJ2-7,TRBV5-1,.,many,14
CASSEMVWSGGTYTQYF,TGTGCCAGCAGTGAAATGGTATGGAGCGGGGGCACATATACGCAGTATTTT,TRBJ2-3,TRBV6-1,TRBD2,many,17
CASSKQGAGETKYF,TGTGCCAGCAGTAAACAGGGGGCCGGGGAGACCAAGTACTTC,TRBJ2-5,TRBV27,TRBD1,few,14
CASSVVGMNTEAFF,TGTGCCAGCAGCGTAGTAGGGATGAACACTGAAGCTTTCTTT,TRBJ1-1,TRBV9,.,many,14
CATSRDNRGGPYEQYF,TGTGCCACCAGCAGAGATAACAGGGGAGGCCCCTACGAGCAGTACTTC,TRBJ2-7,TRBV15,.,.,16
CATSEGGQGTNEKLFF,TGTGCCACCAGTGAAGGGGGACAGGGAACTAATGAAAAACTGTTTTTT,TRBJ1-4,TRBV24-1,TRBD1,few,16
CASSQVRVQGQQPQHF,TGTGCCAGCAGCCAAGTCCGTGTACAGGGACAACAGCCCCAGCATTTT,TRBJ1-5,TRBV4-2,.,.,16
CASRPLDGGTDTQYF,TGTGCCAGCAGACCACTAGATGGGGGCACAGATACGCAGTATTTT,TRBJ2-3,TRBV2,.,many,15
CASSLGLAGPSETQYF,TGTGCCAGCAGCCTTGGACTAGCGGGACCTTCAGAGACCCAGTACTTC,TRBJ2-5,TRBV3-1,TRBD2,.,16
CASSLGTSGNTGELFF,TGTGCCAGCAGCTTGGGGACTAGCGGGAACACCGGGGAGCTGTTTTTT,TRBJ2-2,TRBV11-2,TRBD2,many,16
CASSKGTSGDNEQFF,TGCGCCAGCAGCAAGGGGACTAGCGGGGACAATGAGCAGTTCTTC,TRBJ2-1,TRBV5-1,TRBD2,many,15
CASSHRDSVSGANVLTF,TGTGCCAGCAGCCACCGGGACAGCGTCTCTGGGGCCAACGTCCTGACTTTC,TRBJ2-6,TRBV5-6,TRBD1,many,17
CASWPGVYYNEQFF,TGTGCCAGCTGGCCGGGAGTCTACTACAATGAGCAGTTCTTC,TRBJ2-1,TRBV6-1,.,few,14
CSAWLQGAATYGYTF,TGCAGTGCTTGGCTGCAGGGGGCGGCTACCTATGGCTACACCTTC,TRBJ1-2,TRBV20-1,TRBD1,.,15
CSASRQGSNSPLHF,TGCAGTGCTTCCCGACAGGGAAGTAATTCACCCCTCCACTTT,TRBJ1-6,TRBV20-1,TRBD1,many,14
CASSGWTSDRTDTQYF,TGTGCCAGCAGTGGGTGGACTAGCGACCGCACAGATACGCAGTATTTT,TRBJ2-3,TRBV6-2/TRBV6-3,TRBD2,medium-sized,16
CASSLTGQGVQETQYF,TGTGCCAGCAGCTTAACTGGACAGGGGGTCCAAGAGACCCAGTACTTC,TRBJ2-5,TRBV11-2,TRBD1,many,16
CASSLDYMDTEAFF,TGTGCCAGCAGCTTAGACTATATGGACACTGAAGCTTTCTTT,TRBJ1-1,TRBV7-6,.,.,14
CASSPQLTDTQYF,TGTGCCAGCAGTCCGCAACTCACAGATACGCAGTATTTT,TRBJ2-3,TRBV28,.,many,13
CASTRLAGAPHEQFF,TGTGCCAGTACCCGCTTAGCGGGAGCTCCCCATGAGCAGTTCTTC,TRBJ2-1,TRBV6-2/TRBV6-3,TRBD2,.,15
CVSSHGPILCGYSYEQYF,TGTGTCAGCAGCCACGGTCCCATCCTGTGCGGGTACTCCTACGAGCAGTACTTC,TRBJ2-7,TRBV14,.,.,18
CASSYRDLGYTF,TGTGCCAGCAGCTACCGGGACCTAGGCTACACCTTC,TRBJ1-2,TRBV7-9,.,many,12
CSARGLAGSGEQFF,TGCAGTGCTAGAGGACTAGCGGGATCGGGAGAGCAGTTCTTC,TRBJ2-1,TRBV20-1,TRBD2,.,14
CASSWDYRSSYEQYF,TGTGCCAGCAGTTGGGACTACCGGAGCTCCTACGAGCAGTACTTC,TRBJ2-7,TRBV6-2/TRBV6-3,TRBD2,medium-sized,15
CASSRLAGAGGELFF,TGCGCCAGCAGTAGACTAGCTGGAGCAGGCGGGGAGCTGTTTTTT,TRBJ2-2,TRBV4-1,TRBD2,.,15
CASSFPPQGHTGELFF,TGTGCCAGCAGCTTTCCTCCCCAGGGACACACCGGGGAGCTGTTTTTT,TRBJ2-2,TRBV11-1,.,.,16
CSARTSGGYEQYF,TGCAGCGCAAGGACTAGCGGGGGGTACGAGCAGTACTTC,TRBJ2-7,TRBV29-1,TRBD2,many,13
CASNRMNTGELFF,TGTGCCAGCAATCGAATGAACACCGGGGAGCTGTTTTTT,TRBJ2-2,TRBV6-1,.,few,13
CSASKGSEYGYTF,TGCAGTGCTAGTAAGGGGTCAGAGTATGGCTACACCTTC,TRBJ1-2,TRBV20-1,.,.,13
CSAREIRTSGSASYEQYF,TGCAGTGCTAGAGAGATCCGGACTAGCGGGAGTGCATCCTACGAGCAGTACTTC,TRBJ2-7,TRBV20-1,TRBD2,medium-sized,18
CASSLQEYNSPLHF,TGTGCCAGCAGTTTACAGGAGTATAATTCACCCCTCCACTTT,TRBJ1-6,TRBV12-3/TRBV12-4,.,few,14
CASSSTYQETQYF,TGTGCCAGCAGTTCGACTTACCAAGAGACCCAGTACTTC,TRBJ2-5,TRBV27,.,many,13
CASSVGIGYTF,TGTGCCAGTAGCGTAGGAATTGGCTACACCTTC,TRBJ1-2,TRBV19,.,.,11
CASSTGMGHNSPLHF,TGTGCCAGTAGTACCGGTATGGGGCATAATTCACCCCTCCACTTT,TRBJ1-6,TRBV19,.,few,15
CSSSFGGGLSQPQHF,TGTTCCAGCAGTTTCGGCGGGGGACTCAGCCAGCCCCAGCATTTT,TRBJ1-5,TRBV12-3/TRBV12-4,.,.,15
CASRVSGTNEHFF,TGTGCCAGCAGGGTGAGCGGCACCAATGAGCATTTCTTC,TRBJ2-1,TRBV12-3/TRBV12-4,.,.,13
CASSIKTSGSSTSTDTQYF,TGTGCCAGCAGCATCAAGACTAGCGGGAGCTCCACTAGCACAGATACGCAGTATTTT,TRBJ2-3,TRBV4-2,TRBD2,many,19
CASSPRDRSGYTF,TGTGCCAGCAGTCCAAGGGACAGGTCTGGGTACACCTTC,TRBJ1-2,TRBV28,TRBD1,medium-sized,13
CASTGVGTWVYEQCF,TGTGCCAGCACCGGAGTGGGGACATGGGTCTACGAGCAGTGCTTC,TRBJ2-7,TRBV6-1,.,few,15
CASSPDTETYNEQFF,TGTGCCAGCAGCCCCGATACGGAGACATACAATGAGCAGTTCTTC,TRBJ2-1,TRBV3-1,.,many,15
CASSPAGTSYNEQFF,TGCGCCAGCAGCCCCGCGGGGACCTCCTACAATGAGCAGTTCTTC,TRBJ2-1,TRBV5-1,.,.,15
CASSLPILGTSTDTQYF,TGTGCCAGCAGTTTACCGATACTAGGAACTAGCACAGATACGCAGTATTTT,TRBJ2-3,TRBV28,.,many,17